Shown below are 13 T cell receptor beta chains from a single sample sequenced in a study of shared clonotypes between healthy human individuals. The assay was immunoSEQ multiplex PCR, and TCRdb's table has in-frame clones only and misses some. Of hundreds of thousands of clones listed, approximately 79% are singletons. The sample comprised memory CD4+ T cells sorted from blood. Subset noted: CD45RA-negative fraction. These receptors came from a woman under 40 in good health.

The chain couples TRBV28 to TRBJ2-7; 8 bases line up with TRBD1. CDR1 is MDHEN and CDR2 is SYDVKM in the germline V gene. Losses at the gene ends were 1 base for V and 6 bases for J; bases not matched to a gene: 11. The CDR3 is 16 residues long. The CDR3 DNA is TGTGCCAGCAGTTTATTTACCCAGGGGGCTGGTATCGAGCAGTACTTC. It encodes CASSLFTQGAGIEQYF.

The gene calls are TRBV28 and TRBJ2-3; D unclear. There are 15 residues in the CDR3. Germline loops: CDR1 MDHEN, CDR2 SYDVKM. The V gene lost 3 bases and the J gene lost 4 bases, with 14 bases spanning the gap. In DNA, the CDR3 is TGTGCCAGCAGTTTCAAGCTACTTGGCTCAGATACGCAGTATTTT. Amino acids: CASSFKLLGSDTQYF.

The CDR3 DNA reads TGTGCCAGCAGCTTAGCGGGACTAGCGGGAGATCACGAGCAGTACTTC. This encodes CASSLAGLAGDHEQYF. This chain links TRBV7-9 with TRBJ2-7, with 14 bases that match TRBD2. CDR3 size: 16 residues. Germline assignment: CDR1 SEHNR and CDR2 FQNEAQ (reference sequence). J was trimmed by 5 bases and V by 0 bases; bases with no gene match: 3.

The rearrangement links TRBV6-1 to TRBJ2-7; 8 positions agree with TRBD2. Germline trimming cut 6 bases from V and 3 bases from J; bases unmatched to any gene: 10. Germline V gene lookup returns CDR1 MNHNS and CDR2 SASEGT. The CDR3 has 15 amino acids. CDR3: CASSYRTSPYYEQYF. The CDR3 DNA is TGTGCCAGCAGCTACCGGACTAGCCCCTACTACGAGCAGTACTTC.

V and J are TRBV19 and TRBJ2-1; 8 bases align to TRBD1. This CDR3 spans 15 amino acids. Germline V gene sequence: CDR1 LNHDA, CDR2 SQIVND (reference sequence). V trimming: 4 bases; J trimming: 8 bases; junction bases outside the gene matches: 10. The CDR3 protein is CASSTRQGYPHEQFF. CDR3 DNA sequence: TGTGCCAGTAGTACCCGACAGGGGTACCCCCATGAGCAGTTCTTC.

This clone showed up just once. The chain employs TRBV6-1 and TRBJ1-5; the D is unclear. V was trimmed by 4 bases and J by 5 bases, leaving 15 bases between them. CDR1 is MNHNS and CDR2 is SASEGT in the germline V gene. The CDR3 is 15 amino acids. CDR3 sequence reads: CASSGWSTGDQPQHF. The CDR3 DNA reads TGTGCCAGCAGTGGGTGGTCGACTGGAGATCAGCCCCAGCATTTT.

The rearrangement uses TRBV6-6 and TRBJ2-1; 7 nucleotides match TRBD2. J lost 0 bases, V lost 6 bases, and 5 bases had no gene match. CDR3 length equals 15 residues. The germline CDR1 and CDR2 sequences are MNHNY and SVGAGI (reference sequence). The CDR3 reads CASRLLADSYNEQFF. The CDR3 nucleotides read TGTGCCAGCAGGCTCCTAGCGGACTCCTACAATGAGCAGTTCTTC.

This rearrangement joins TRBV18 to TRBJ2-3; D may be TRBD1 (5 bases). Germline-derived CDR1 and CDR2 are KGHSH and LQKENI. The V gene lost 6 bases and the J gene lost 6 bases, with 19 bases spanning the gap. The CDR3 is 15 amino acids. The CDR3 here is CASSRSQGYVDTQYF. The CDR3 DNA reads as TGTGCCAGCTCGCGATCTCAGGGATACGTGGATACGCAGTATTTT.

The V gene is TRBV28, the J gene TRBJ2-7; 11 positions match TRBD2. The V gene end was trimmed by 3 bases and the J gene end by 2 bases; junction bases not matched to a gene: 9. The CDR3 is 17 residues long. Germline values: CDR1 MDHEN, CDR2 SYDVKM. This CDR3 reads CASSFLLAGGRTYEQYF. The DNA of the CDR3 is TGTGCCAGCAGTTTCCTCCTAGCGGGAGGTCGAACCTACGAGCAGTACTTC.

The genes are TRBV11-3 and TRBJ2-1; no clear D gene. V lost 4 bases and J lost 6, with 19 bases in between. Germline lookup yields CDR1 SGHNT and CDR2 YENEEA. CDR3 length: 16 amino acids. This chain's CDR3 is CASSSGLSKYINEQFF. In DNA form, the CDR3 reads TGTGCCAGCAGCTCCGGCCTGTCCAAGTATATCAATGAGCAGTTCTTC.

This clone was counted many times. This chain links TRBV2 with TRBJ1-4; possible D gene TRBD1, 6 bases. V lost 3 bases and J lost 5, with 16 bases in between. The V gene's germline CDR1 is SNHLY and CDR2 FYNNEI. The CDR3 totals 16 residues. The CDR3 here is CASSEGHSSGNEKLFF. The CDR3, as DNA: TGTGCCAGCAGTGAGGGACACTCTTCGGGGAATGAAAAACTGTTTTTT.

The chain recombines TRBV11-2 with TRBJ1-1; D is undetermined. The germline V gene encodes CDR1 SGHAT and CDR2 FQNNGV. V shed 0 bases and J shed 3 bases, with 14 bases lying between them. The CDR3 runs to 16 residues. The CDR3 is CASSLEVGLGDTEAFF. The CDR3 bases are TGTGCCAGCAGCTTAGAGGTGGGGTTGGGTGACACTGAAGCTTTCTTT. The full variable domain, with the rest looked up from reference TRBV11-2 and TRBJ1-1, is EAGVAQSPRYKIIEKRQSVAFWCNPISGHATLYWYQQILGQGPKLLIQFQNNGVVDDSQLPKDRFSAERLKGVDSTLKIQPAKLEDSAVYLCASSLEVGLGDTEAFFGQGTRLTVV.

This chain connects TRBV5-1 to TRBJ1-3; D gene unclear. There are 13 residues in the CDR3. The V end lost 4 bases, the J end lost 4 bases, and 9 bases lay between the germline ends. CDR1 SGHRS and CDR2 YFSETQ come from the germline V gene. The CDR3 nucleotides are TGCGCCAGCAGCCTGGCCCTGGGAAACACCATATATTTT. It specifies CASSLALGNTIYF.